Reported below is one T cell receptor beta chain. CDR1 SGHAT and CDR2 FQNNGV come from the germline V gene. This CDR3 comprises 16 residues. V lost 1 base, J lost 5 bases, and 14 bases lay in between. The record originates from a study of blood T cell repertoires in COVID-19. Generated by immunoSEQ multiplex PCR, the TCRdb table keeps only in-frame clones and is missing some. The repertoire holds 150,000 to 250,000 clones, with roughly 80% as singletons. This receptor was obtained from a middle-aged man who had recovered from COVID-19. The chain links TRBV11-2 to TRBJ2-2; tentatively, D is TRBD1 (5 bases). Sequenced sample: PBMCs or T cells enriched from blood (not recorded which). Here the CDR3 reads CASSLASGLRTGELFF. CDR3 sequence (DNA): TGTGCCAGCAGCTTAGCTTCAGGGTTACGGACCGGGGAGCTGTTTTTT.